This is a list of T cell receptor beta chains from one sample in a study of blood T cell repertoires in COVID-19. Profiling relied on immunoSEQ multiplex PCR, and the TCRdb table lists in-frame clones only, not all of them. This table has 150,000 to 200,000 clones, roughly 90% appearing once. The sequenced sample was peripheral blood. These receptors originate from a woman aged 45-65 years with acute or convalescent COVID-19. Both conserved end residues are part of each CDR3. D genes are given only for firm matches. Part of the rows lack a size; the others show once, few, many or a class for expanded clones.

clone_size	v_call	j_call	d_call	cdr3_nt	cdr3_aa
-	TRBV7-2	TRBJ1-4	-	TGTGCCAGCAGCTTAGGCCACGGGGGAGTGGGTGAAAAACTGTTTTTT	CASSLGHGGVGEKLFF
-	TRBV18	TRBJ1-5	-	TGTGCCAGCTCACCACAGGGGATGAGTCAGCCCCAGCATTTT	CASSPQGMSQPQHF
-	TRBV29-1	TRBJ1-4	-	TGCAGCGTTCTCCCCGGAACTAATGAAAAACTGTTTTTT	CSVLPGTNEKLFF
few	TRBV18	TRBJ2-1	-	TGTGCCAGCTCACCAACAAGACACACCTACAATGAGCAGTTCTTC	CASSPTRHTYNEQFF
-	TRBV28	TRBJ1-1	-	TGTGCCAGCAGTTTTCAAGGGGCTGGGGCTTTCTTT	CASSFQGAGAFF
-	TRBV18	TRBJ2-5	TRBD1	TGTGCCAGCTCACCCCGGACAGGGGGCGAAGAGACCCAGTACTTC	CASSPRTGGEETQYF
-	TRBV7-3	TRBJ2-3	-	TGTGCCAGCAGCGGGAGTAGCAGCACAGATACGCAGTATTTT	CASSGSSSTDTQYF
-	TRBV25-1	TRBJ2-1	TRBD2	TGTGCCAGCAGTGCAGCGGGAGGCAATGAGCAGTTCTTC	CASSAAGGNEQFF
-	TRBV7-3	TRBJ2-6	-	TGTGCCAGCAGCTTACGGGGGACCGTCTCTGGGGCCAACGTCCTGACTTTC	CASSLRGTVSGANVLTF
-	TRBV3-1/TRBV3-2	TRBJ2-1	-	TGTGCCAGCAGTGACATCTACAATGAGCAGTTCTTC	CASSDIYNEQFF
-	TRBV6-5	TRBJ1-1	-	TGTGCCAGCAGCCGGGGGGGGGCTGAAGCTTTCTTT	CASSRGGAEAFF
-	TRBV7-8	TRBJ1-2	-	TGTGCCAGCAGCCCCCTCCCAGGGTCGGACTATGGCTACACCTTC	CASSPLPGSDYGYTF
-	TRBV27	TRBJ2-1	TRBD1	TGTGCCAGCACCAACGGACAGGACATTTACAATGAGCAGTTCTTC	CASTNGQDIYNEQFF
-	TRBV4-2	TRBJ2-1	-	TGTGCCAGCAGCCATCCCGGCAATGAGCAGTTCTTC	CASSHPGNEQFF
-	TRBV3-1/TRBV3-2	TRBJ1-2	-	TGTGCCAGCAGCAATTCTTATGGCTACACCTTC	CASSNSYGYTF
-	TRBV5-1	TRBJ2-7	-	TGCGCCAGCAGCTTGGGGGCATACGAGCAGTACTTC	CASSLGAYEQYF
-	TRBV7-8	TRBJ1-1	-	TGTGCCAGCAGCCCCCCCGGCAGGGGAAGGACTGAAGCTTTCTTT	CASSPPGRGRTEAFF
-	TRBV7-9	TRBJ2-7	TRBD2	TGTGCCAGCAGCTTAACAGCGGGAGGGCCTCAGCAGTACTTC	CASSLTAGGPQQYF
once	TRBV5-5	TRBJ1-6	-	TGTGCCAGCAGCTTGGGAGAGTCATCACCCCTCCACTTT	CASSLGESSPLHF
-	TRBV13	TRBJ2-5	TRBD1	TGTGCCAGCAGCCTATTAAGGCCGGGACAGGGAGATCCCCAGTACTTC	CASSLLRPGQGDPQYF
-	TRBV5-1	TRBJ1-3	-	TGCGCCAGCAGCCCGGGGGATGGAAACACCATATATTTT	CASSPGDGNTIYF
-	TRBV27	TRBJ2-3	TRBD2	TGTGCCAGCAGTTTAATGGCGGGGGGCTACACAGATACGCAGTATTTT	CASSLMAGGYTDTQYF
-	TRBV4-1	TRBJ1-2	TRBD1	TGCGCCAGCAGCCCACCCGGGACAGGGGCAGGGGGTGGCTACACCTTC	CASSPPGTGAGGGYTF
-	TRBV7-2	TRBJ1-5	TRBD1	TGTGCCAGCAGCTTTGACAGGGGCTCTCAGCCCCAGCATTTT	CASSFDRGSQPQHF
-	TRBV6-5	TRBJ1-2	-	TGTGCCAGCAGTCCCAACGAGCCGGGGGGCTACACCTTC	CASSPNEPGGYTF
few	TRBV2	TRBJ2-7	TRBD1	TGTGCCAGCAGTCGAAACGGGGACAGAGCCTACGAGCAGTACTTC	CASSRNGDRAYEQYF
-	TRBV5-1	TRBJ1-4	TRBD1	TGCGCCAGCAGCATCCGGACAGGGGGGCTCGAAAAACTGTTTTTT	CASSIRTGGLEKLFF
-	TRBV7-2	TRBJ2-3	TRBD2	TGTGCCAGCAGCTTAAACCCGCCTAGCGGGGCTAGCACAGATACGCAGTATTTT	CASSLNPPSGASTDTQYF
-	TRBV11-2	TRBJ1-3	TRBD1	TGTGCCAGCAGCTTAGAAACAGGGGTTCCTGGAAACACCATATATTTT	CASSLETGVPGNTIYF